Each of the 9 T cell receptor beta chains below was sequenced from the same sample in a study of T cells after yellow fever vaccination (dated by TCRdb to between 2019 and 2020). The method behind the library was 5' RACE. TCRdb records Illumina HiSeq 2500 as the sequencer. TCRdb applied fastp at Q25 and MiXCR to the public reads, then kept only in-frame beta chains. Rows with a matching CDR3 protein are joined into one entry that keeps the most common DNA and genes. The table for this sample lists tens of thousands of distinct CDR3 sequences; about 7.9% of them were counted only once. Together, the top ten hold 28% of the sample. What the treatment or condition label conveys for this sample: live attenuated yellow fever vaccine strain. The specimen was CD8+ T cells sorted from PBMCs, collected roughly 14 days after the first yellow fever vaccination. These receptors originate from a young man who received the YFV17D yellow fever vaccine.

This clonotype was counted at least ten times. The chain employs TRBV7-2 and TRBJ2-5; TRBD2 agrees at 8 bases. This CDR3 is 18 amino acids long. The germline gives CDR1 SGHTA, CDR2 FQGNSA. Trimming cost V 3 bases and J 0 bases; bases outside gene matches: 12. The CDR3 is CASSLGLAGRGYQETQYF. The CDR3 nucleotides read TGTGCCAGCAGCTTGGGGCTAGCGGGCCGAGGGTACCAAGAGACCCAGTACTTC.

In this sample, this clonotype turned up many times. The J gene is TRBJ2-2, the V gene TRBV29-1; TRBD1 or TRBD2 may be the D gene (5 bases each). The CDR3 loop spans 15 amino acids. Germline V gene lookup returns CDR1 SQVTM and CDR2 ANQGSEA. Trimming stripped 3 bases from V and 6 bases from J, with 17 bases between. The CDR3 DNA is TGCAGCGTTGAGTGGGGGAGAGGAGAACCCGGGGAGCTGTTTTTT. Translating it yields CSVEWGRGEPGELFF.

The chain couples TRBV20-1 to TRBJ2-5, with D possibly TRBD2 on 6 matching bases. The CDR3 consists of 15 residues. Trimming stripped 3 bases from V and 8 bases from J, with 22 bases between. CDR1 is DFQATT, CDR2 SNEGSKA, per germline (reference sequence). The CDR3 nucleotides are TGCAGTGCTAGGGAACGGGGGACGGGACGTGGAACCCAGTACTTC. This encodes CSARERGTGRGTQYF.

This clonotype was counted a few times. V and J are TRBV7-8 and TRBJ1-2; 7 bases align to TRBD1. This CDR3 spans 13 amino acids. Germline trimming cut 4 bases from V and 8 bases from J; bases unmatched to any gene: 7. Per the germline V gene, CDR1 is SGHVS and CDR2 is FQNEAQ. CDR3 region: CASSSTGYEGYTF. The CDR3 region has the DNA TGTGCCAGCAGCTCGACAGGGTATGAAGGCTACACCTTC.

Many counts were recorded for this clonotype. This chain joins TRBV4-1 and TRBJ2-2; D is ambiguous. V was trimmed by 0 bases and J by 6 bases, leaving 8 bases between them. CDR1 MGHRA and CDR2 YSYEKL come from the germline V gene. CDR3 size: 14 residues. The chain's CDR3 is CASSQEELSGELFF. The CDR3 coding sequence is TGCGCCAGCAGCCAAGAGGAACTCTCCGGGGAGCTGTTTTTT.

This clonotype was seen repeatedly, ten times or more. The chain links TRBV27 to TRBJ2-7; possible D gene TRBD2, 6 bases. This CDR3 region has 13 residues. Germline V gene lookup returns CDR1 MNHEY and CDR2 SMNVEV (reference sequence). Between the trimmed V and J ends, which lost 5 bases and 7 bases, there was a span of 15 bases. CDR3 nucleotides: TGTGCCAGCAGTCCCGGCCGGGGGTGGGAGCAGTACTTC. Amino acids: CASSPGRGWEQYF.

This clonotype has a handful of counts. The V gene is TRBV5-6, the J gene TRBJ2-5; 11 nucleotides match TRBD2. CDR1 and CDR2 (germline): SGHDT, YYEEEE. V trimming: 0 bases; J trimming: 5 bases; junction bases outside the gene matches: 3. The CDR3 totals 15 residues. DNA for the CDR3: TGTGCCAGCAGCTTGGCTAGCGGGGGGTTCGAGACCCAGTACTTC. Encoded protein: CASSLASGGFETQYF.

Ten or more counts support this clonotype. The chain joins TRBV9 to TRBJ2-1; TRBD2 agrees at 11 bases. The trim removed 2 bases at V and 8 bases at J, leaving 6 bases unmatched. The CDR3 totals 15 residues. The germline V gene has CDR1 SGDLS and CDR2 YYNGEE. The CDR3 loop reads CASSVSGGGWDEQFF. Written as DNA, the CDR3 is TGTGCCAGCAGCGTTAGCGGGGGGGGTTGGGATGAGCAGTTCTTC.

This clonotype was detected ten times or more. This chain uses TRBV10-3 with TRBJ1-2; the D gene is possibly TRBD1 (5 bases). Trimming shortened V by 11 bases and J by 3 bases, and 16 bases separated the two germline ends. The CDR3 sequence is 13 residues long. Looked up from germline, CDR1 is ENHRY and CDR2 is SYGVKD. The CDR3 DNA sequence: TGTGCCGCAAACCAGCAGGGTGACTATGGCTACACCTTC. This codes for CAANQQGDYGYTF.